Following are 27 T cell receptor beta chains from one sample sequenced in a study of blood T cell repertoires in COVID-19. The protocol was immunoSEQ multiplex PCR, while the TCRdb copy is restricted to in-frame clones and leaves out a portion. The sample yields some 230,000 clones, roughly nine tenths seen once. Sequencing input: PBMCs or T cells enriched from blood (not recorded which). The receptors were sampled from a woman aged 18-29 years in a cohort exposed to, infected with or recovered from COVID-19 (not recorded which).

The V call is TRBV18, the J call TRBJ2-1; 8 positions match TRBD1. Per germline, CDR1 KGHSH and CDR2 LQKENI. This CDR3 spans 17 amino acids. V shed 3 bases, J shed 3 bases, and the junction held 10 bases outside the gene matches. CDR3 amino acids: CASSPSTGTGVYNEQFF. CDR3 sequence (DNA): TGTGCCAGCTCACCCTCAACCGGGACAGGTGTCTACAATGAGCAGTTCTTC.

The chain has TRBV3-1 (or the pseudogene TRBV3-2) and TRBJ1-3; no clear D. V lost 1 base, J lost 4 bases, and 11 bases lay in between. The CDR3 extends over 15 amino acids. Germline V gene lookup returns CDR1 LGHDT and CDR2 YNNKEL (reference sequence). The CDR3 region has the DNA TGTGCCAGCAGCCAAGGGCAGGTCAGAGGAAACACCATATATTTT. As protein: CASSQGQVRGNTIYF.

The chain carries TRBV14 and TRBJ2-1; TRBD2 agrees at 10 bases. CDR1 and CDR2 (germline): SGHDN, FVKESK. The CDR3 runs to 15 residues. V lost 3 bases to trimming and J lost 10 bases; unmatched junction nucleotides: 9. CDR3 nucleotides: TGTGCCAGCAGCCAGATAGCGGGAGGATTGGACGAGCAGTTCTTC. Translation: CASSQIAGGLDEQFF.

The chain uses TRBV6-5 and TRBJ1-3; D may be TRBD1 (6 bases). The CDR3 covers 13 residues. The germline CDR1 and CDR2 sequences are MNHEY and SVGAGI. V was clipped by 5 bases and J by 4 bases, with 9 bases between them. CDR3 sequence (DNA): TGTGCCAGCAGTCCAGGGGTAGGAAACACCATATATTTT. It yields the protein CASSPGVGNTIYF.

The chain is built from TRBV5-8 and TRBJ2-1; the D gene is possibly TRBD1 (6 bases). The germline CDR1 and CDR2 sequences are SGHTS and YDEGEE. Trimming left V 8 bases short and J 0 bases short, with 18 bases between. CDR3 length: 16 amino acids. The CDR3 nucleotides are TGTGCCAGGGGGGCTACGGCCCCAAGCTCCTACAATGAGCAGTTCTTC. Protein product: CARGATAPSSYNEQFF.

The chain carries TRBV6-4 and TRBJ1-1; D gene unclear. V lost 8 bases to trimming and J lost 2 bases, with 15 bases between them. The CDR3 extends over 14 amino acids. The germline CDR1 and CDR2 sequences are MRHNA and SNTAGT. The CDR3 is CASLMNVVNTEAFF. The CDR3 DNA sequence: TGTGCCAGCCTCATGAATGTAGTAAACACTGAAGCTTTCTTT.

The CDR3 sequence is CASSTDREETQYF. The CDR3 region has the DNA TGTGCCAGCAGCACGGACAGGGAAGAGACCCAGTACTTC. The chain links TRBV12-3 or TRBV12-4 to TRBJ2-5, with 8 bases matching TRBD1. V was clipped by 6 bases and J by 3 bases; unmatched bases: 3. CDR3 length: 13 amino acids.

This clone was seen only a few times. In DNA form, the CDR3 reads TGTGCCAGCAGTGCCCAACAGGGGACCGGTGAAGCTTTCTTT. As protein: CASSAQQGTGEAFF. V and J are TRBV27 and TRBJ1-1, with 7 bases lining up with TRBD1. The germline V gene has CDR1 MNHEY and CDR2 SMNVEV (reference sequence). This CDR3 contains 14 residues. V shed 5 bases, J shed 7 bases, and the junction held 10 bases outside the gene matches.

The chain is built from TRBV13 and TRBJ1-1, with 7 bases that match TRBD1. Germline loops: CDR1 PRHDT, CDR2 FYEKMQ (reference sequence). This CDR3 is 16 amino acids long. Trimming cost V 5 bases and J 0 bases; bases outside gene matches: 9. The CDR3 sequence: CASSPPGTEMNTEAFF. The CDR3 DNA reads TGTGCCAGCAGCCCCCCCGGGACAGAGATGAACACTGAAGCTTTCTTT.

This chain uses TRBV11-2 with TRBJ1-2; TRBD1 matches at 10 bases. Germline lookup yields CDR1 SGHAT and CDR2 FQNNGV. The CDR3 is made up of 15 amino acids. The V gene end was trimmed by 1 base and the J gene end by 7 bases; junction bases not matched to a gene: 6. CDR3 DNA sequence: TGTGCCAGCAGCTTAGCAATGACAGGGGGCCTTGGCTACACCTTC. Translating gives CASSLAMTGGLGYTF.

V gene TRBV14 combines with J gene TRBJ2-7; the D gene is possibly TRBD2 (5 bases). The CDR3 spans 14 residues. In germline, CDR1 is SGHDN, CDR2 FVKESK. V lost 3 bases and J 0 bases, leaving 9 bases between the germline ends. The DNA for the CDR3 is TGTGCCAGCAGCCACGACGGACTCTCCTACGAGCAGTACTTC. It yields the protein CASSHDGLSYEQYF.

This clone was found once. The chain carries TRBV9 and TRBJ1-3, with TRBD1 identical over 7 bases. The CDR3 has 15 residues. J gave up 0 bases and V 7 bases, and 7 bases lay outside the gene matches. The germline V gene encodes CDR1 SGDLS and CDR2 YYNGEE. The CDR3 spells CASAGGQSSGNTIYF. The DNA of the CDR3 is TGTGCCAGCGCTGGGGGACAGAGCTCTGGAAACACCATATATTTT.

The chain links TRBV3-1 (or the pseudogene TRBV3-2) to TRBJ2-2, with D possibly TRBD2 on 5 matching bases. Germline CDR1 LGHDT, CDR2 YNNKEL (reference sequence). V was pared by 5 bases and J by 6 bases, with 13 bases between. The CDR3 has 14 amino acids. CDR3 in DNA: TGTGCCAGCAGCGATGGTGGGAGTGCCGGGGAGCTGTTTTTT. It yields the protein CASSDGGSAGELFF.

The chain links TRBV7-9 to TRBJ1-6; TRBD1 agrees at 9 bases. Looked up from germline, CDR1 is SEHNR and CDR2 is FQNEAQ (reference sequence). There are 16 residues in the CDR3. The ends lost 4 bases at V and 9 bases at J; junction bases unmatched: 10. The CDR3 protein is CASSSQRQGGSSPLHF. The CDR3 nucleotides read TGTGCCAGCAGCTCCCAACGACAGGGGGGGAGTTCACCCCTCCACTTT.

V usage is TRBV19 and J usage is TRBJ1-5, with a tentative D call TRBD1 (5 bases). Trimming took off 0 bases at V and 5 bases at J, with 11 bases between the two ends. The CDR3 covers 15 residues. Germline assignment: CDR1 LNHDA and CDR2 SQIVND (reference sequence). CDR3 residues: CASSIDLTADQPQHF. The CDR3, as DNA: TGTGCCAGTAGTATAGATCTGACAGCTGATCAGCCCCAGCATTTT.

The chain joins TRBV2 to TRBJ1-2; 8 bases align to TRBD1. The J segment lost 4 bases and the V segment lost 7 bases, leaving 8 bases of the junction unmatched. The length of the CDR3 is 14 residues. Germline CDR1 reads SNHLY; CDR2 reads FYNNEI. CDR3 residues: CASMSQGAAYGYTF. The CDR3 bases are TGTGCCAGCATGAGTCAGGGGGCGGCCTATGGCTACACCTTC.

The chain recombines TRBV3-1 (or the pseudogene TRBV3-2) with TRBJ2-7; the match to TRBD1 covers 9 bases. Germline lookup yields CDR1 LGHDT and CDR2 YNNKEL (reference sequence). The CDR3 totals 14 residues. J was trimmed by 3 bases and V by 3 bases; bases with no gene match: 3. The CDR3 region is CASSHRTGDYEQYF. Here the CDR3 DNA reads TGTGCCAGCAGCCACAGGACAGGGGACTACGAGCAGTACTTC.

The V and J genes are TRBV7-9 and TRBJ1-5; tentatively, D is TRBD1 (6 bases). Trimming stripped 3 bases from V and 3 bases from J, with 9 bases between. Germline CDR1 reads SEHNR; CDR2 reads FQNEAQ (reference sequence). The CDR3 runs 14 residues. CDR3 DNA: TGTGCCAGCAGCTTGATGGGGGCCAATCAGCCCCAGCATTTT. The encoded protein is CASSLMGANQPQHF.

The chain uses TRBV7-9 and TRBJ1-1; a possible D gene is TRBD1 (6 bases). Per the germline V gene, CDR1 is SEHNR and CDR2 is FQNEAQ (reference sequence). The CDR3 runs to 16 residues. Between the trimmed V and J ends, which lost 5 bases and 4 bases, there was a span of 20 bases. CDR3 amino acids: CASSPRVWGQRTEAFF. The CDR3 nucleotides are TGTGCCAGCAGCCCCCGGGTTTGGGGGCAACGCACTGAAGCTTTCTTT.

The rearrangement links TRBV11-1 to TRBJ1-2; D possibly corresponds to TRBD1 (5 bases). This CDR3 is built from 13 residues. V was clipped by 5 bases and J by 3 bases, with 10 bases between them. In germline, CDR1 is SGHAT, CDR2 FQDESV (reference sequence). In DNA, the CDR3 is TGTGCCAGCAGCACCAGGGTTGACTATGGCTACACCTTC. Translating gives CASSTRVDYGYTF.

As for this clone: This may be a read error: a much more frequent sequence differs by one nucleotide. V usage is TRBV6-5 and J usage is TRBJ1-1; possible D gene TRBD1, 6 bases. The germline gives CDR1 MNHEY, CDR2 SVGAGI. This CDR3 has 13 residues. The germline V and J ends were trimmed by 6 bases and 0 bases, with 8 bases remaining between them. The CDR3 sequence: CASRRTVNTEAFF. The CDR3 DNA reads TGTGCCAGCAGGCGGACAGTGAACACTGAAGCTTTCTTT.

The J gene is TRBJ2-7, the V gene TRBV7-6; D is undetermined. The CDR3 is made up of 12 amino acids. Trimming stripped 1 base from V and 6 bases from J, with 7 bases between. Germline-derived CDR1 and CDR2 are SGHVS and FNYEAQ. The chain's CDR3 is CASSLVHGEQYF. Written as DNA, the CDR3 is TGTGCCAGCAGCTTAGTTCACGGCGAGCAGTACTTC.

V is TRBV19 and J is TRBJ2-5; D ambiguous. Germline V gene sequence: CDR1 LNHDA, CDR2 SQIVND (reference sequence). The CDR3 has 13 residues. Trimming pared 2 bases from V and 4 bases from J, leaving 8 bases between. CDR3 sequence reads: CASSINSVETQYF. CDR3 nucleotide sequence: TGTGCCAGTAGTATAAATTCGGTAGAGACCCAGTACTTC.

This chain joins TRBV18 and TRBJ2-5, with D unresolved. Trimming left V 3 bases short and J 1 base short, with 12 bases between. The CDR3 is 15 amino acids. Germline V gene sequence: CDR1 KGHSH, CDR2 LQKENI. The CDR3: CASSPPNSLQETQYF. The DNA of the CDR3 is TGTGCCAGCTCACCCCCCAACAGCCTCCAAGAGACCCAGTACTTC.

Comment on this clone: The same CDR3 also results from other DNA sequences found in this sample. The V gene is TRBV10-3, the J gene TRBJ2-7; 10 bases line up with TRBD1. The junction had 4 bases not matched to a gene; V was cut back by 3 bases and J by 5 bases. This CDR3 has 14 amino acids. Germline V lookup: CDR1 ENHRY, CDR2 SYGVKD. The CDR3 region is CAISEGTGADEQYF. CDR3 coding DNA: TGTGCCATCAGTGAAGGGACAGGGGCCGACGAGCAGTACTTC.

The rearrangement uses TRBV24-1 and TRBJ2-1; no clear D. The CDR3 contains 14 residues. Trimming pared 0 bases from V and 7 bases from J, leaving 9 bases between. Looked up from germline, CDR1 is KGHDR and CDR2 is SFDVKD. The CDR3 DNA is TGTGCCACCAGTGATTTGCGGTCCGGGAATGAGCAGTTCTTC. Its translation is CATSDLRSGNEQFF.

The chain recombines TRBV5-5 with TRBJ2-2, with D tentatively TRBD2 (5 bases). V was trimmed by 2 bases and J by 4 bases, leaving 18 bases between them. Looked up from germline, CDR1 is SGHKS and CDR2 is YYEKEE (reference sequence). This CDR3 has 17 amino acids. The CDR3 reads CASSFYLDGGGTGELFF. The CDR3 DNA sequence: TGTGCCAGCAGCTTTTACCTAGACGGAGGCGGCACCGGGGAGCTGTTTTTT.